The entry that follows covers one T cell receptor (beta chain) sequence. The antigen is not known. Stated time point: newly diagnosed GD, antithyroid drugs for less than 3 months. Extracted RNA from PBMCs served as the source of the TCR library. Graves' disease diagnosis used American Thyroid Association guidelines. In Xi'an, China, an endocrinology department was the source of patients. Through Arm-PCR of CDR3 regions and iRepertoire HTBI primers, TCR beta libraries were built. TCRdb independently ran MiXCR on the multiplex PCR reads; one entry per CDR3 protein. The table lists some 250,000 distinct CDR3 sequences, approximately 20% of them singletons. Trimming shortened V by 8 bases and J by 5 bases, and 16 bases separated the two germline ends. This CDR3 comprises 12 residues. Germline loops: CDR1 SQVTM, CDR2 ANQGSEA. This record belongs to a study of regulatory T cells in long-lasting Graves disease. Study-wide context: Under 3 months of antithyroid drugs had been taken by newly diagnosed Graves' patients. Study findings and constraints: Only a small sample size was used, which may have cut accuracy.

V gene TRBV29-1 combines with J gene TRBJ2-7; D is possibly TRBD1 (6 bases). The TCR was taken from a female donor with Graves disease. Sequences were derived from peripheral blood mononuclear cells (PBMCs), sampled at new diagnosis, from a patient treated with antithyroid drugs. The CDR3 DNA reads as TGCAGCTTATCGGCAGGGGTGCACGAGCAGTACTTC. This sequence encodes CSLSAGVHEQYF.